A selection of T cell receptor beta chains follows, all from one sample in a study of technical replicates of blood from several donors. TCRdb's table, derived via immunoSEQ multiplex PCR, lists solely in-frame clones and lacks some. The data hold approximately 79,000 clones, with 95% to 97% observed a single time. The sample taken for sequencing was T cells isolated from PBMCs. Receptors originate from a human donor in good health. Each CDR3 is given with its conserved first and last residue. D genes are given only for firm matches. Expanded clones are given a class, and other clones once, few, many or no size at all.

clone_size	j_call	d_call	v_call	cdr3_aa	cdr3_nt
-	TRBJ1-1	-	TRBV11-2	CASSPDRGRAFF	TGTGCCAGCAGCCCGGACAGAGGTAGAGCTTTCTTT
-	TRBJ2-1	-	TRBV7-3	CASSLGAKQFF	TGTGCCAGCAGCTTAGGAGCTAAACAGTTCTTC
-	TRBJ2-5	TRBD2	TRBV30	CAWSKAGGPETQYF	TGTGCCTGGAGTAAAGCGGGAGGACCGGAGACCCAGTACTTC
-	TRBJ1-2	-	TRBV30	CAWRRLSPHGYTF	TGTGCCTGGAGGCGATTATCCCCCCATGGCTACACCTTC
-	TRBJ2-7	TRBD2	TRBV28	CASSRTSGRLGDEQYF	TGTGCCAGCAGCCGGACTAGCGGGAGGCTGGGCGACGAGCAGTACTTC
-	TRBJ1-2	-	TRBV11-2	CASSLGESRLKGYTF	TGTGCCAGCAGCTTAGGAGAGAGCAGGCTAAAGGGCTACACCTTC
once	TRBJ1-4	TRBD1	TRBV5-4	CASSLKGAYEKLFF	TGTGCCAGCAGCTTGAAGGGGGCCTACGAAAAACTGTTTTTT
-	TRBJ2-2	-	TRBV15	CATTFGSKATGELFF	TGTGCCACCACCTTCGGGAGCAAGGCCACCGGGGAGCTGTTTTTT
once	TRBJ1-2	-	TRBV6-5	CASSYQGQSYTF	TGTGCCAGCAGTTACCAGGGTCAGAGCTACACCTTC
-	TRBJ2-7	-	TRBV30	CAWSTLLTGVYEQYF	TGTGCCTGGAGTACATTACTAACGGGAGTATACGAGCAGTACTTC
-	TRBJ2-1	TRBD2	TRBV6-5	CASSYASGSPNEQFF	TGTGCCAGCAGTTACGCTAGCGGGAGCCCCAATGAGCAGTTCTTC
-	TRBJ2-5	-	TRBV23-1	CASTGGETQYF	TGCGCCAGCACTGGCGGGGAGACCCAGTACTTC
-	TRBJ2-7	TRBD1	TRBV6-5	CASSSLRQGYEQYF	TGTGCCAGCAGTTCCCTTAGACAGGGCTACGAGCAGTACTTC
once	TRBJ2-7	-	TRBV27	CASSPRHGYEQYF	TGTGCCAGCAGCCCTCGACACGGCTACGAGCAGTACTTC
-	TRBJ2-3	TRBD2	TRBV19	CASSRRGTSGSSSTDTQYF	TGTGCCAGTAGTCGGAGGGGGACTAGCGGGAGTTCTAGCACAGATACGCAGTATTTT
-	TRBJ2-1	-	TRBV19	CASSISAGDNEQFF	TGTGCCAGTAGTATTTCGGCTGGAGACAATGAGCAGTTCTTC
-	TRBJ1-1	-	TRBV25-1	CASSDTGTEAFF	TGTGCCAGCAGTGATACCGGGACAGAAGCTTTCTTT
-	TRBJ2-1	TRBD2	TRBV6-6	CASSEPGSGTNEQFF	TGTGCCAGCAGCGAACCCGGTAGCGGGACTAATGAGCAGTTCTTC
-	TRBJ1-1	-	TRBV15	CATSRLQGNTEAFF	TGTGCCACCAGCAGACTACAGGGGAACACTGAAGCTTTCTTT
-	TRBJ2-5	-	TRBV6-5	CASTDSYQETQYF	TGTGCCAGCACCGACAGCTACCAAGAGACCCAGTACTTC
-	TRBJ2-2	TRBD2	TRBV19	CATHLAGANTGELFF	TGTGCCACCCATTTAGCGGGGGCGAACACCGGGGAGCTGTTTTTT
-	TRBJ2-5	-	TRBV12-5	CASGSTGETQYF	TGTGCTAGTGGTTCGACGGGGGAGACCCAGTACTTC
-	TRBJ2-1	TRBD1	TRBV9	CASTTGTGGYGEQFF	TGTGCCAGCACTACCGGGACAGGGGGTTACGGTGAGCAGTTCTTC
-	TRBJ1-1	-	TRBV6-1	CASSVSNTEAFF	TGTGCCAGCAGTGTAAGCAACACTGAAGCTTTCTTT
once	TRBJ1-2	-	TRBV7-6	CASSLGRSGYTF	TGTGCCAGCAGCTTAGGGAGGAGTGGCTACACCTTC
-	TRBJ2-1	TRBD1	TRBV4-1	CASSLRDSWDNEQFF	TGCGCCAGCAGCCTCCGGGACAGCTGGGACAATGAGCAGTTCTTC
-	TRBJ2-5	-	TRBV28	CARGGGSYQETQYF	TGTGCCAGAGGGGGGGGGTCATACCAAGAGACCCAGTACTTC
-	TRBJ2-2	-	TRBV19	CASSILPGQNTGELFF	TGTGCCAGTAGTATCCTCCCGGGACAGAACACCGGGGAGCTGTTTTTT
-	TRBJ2-1	TRBD2	TRBV7-9	CASSSSPSGKYEQFF	TGTGCCAGCAGTTCGAGTCCTAGCGGGAAATATGAGCAGTTCTTC
once	TRBJ2-1	TRBD1	TRBV29-1	CSVGPRGTYNEQFF	TGCAGCGTTGGACCCAGGGGGACCTACAATGAGCAGTTCTTC
-	TRBJ1-4	-	TRBV19	CASSFQGGREKLFF	TGTGCCAGTAGTTTCCAGGGCGGCCGGGAAAAACTGTTTTTT
-	TRBJ2-7	-	TRBV5-6	CASSLVGGSYEQYF	TGTGCCAGCAGCTTGGTCGGAGGGTCCTACGAGCAGTACTTC
-	TRBJ2-1	TRBD1	TRBV7-9	CASGQGAGEQFF	TGTGCCAGTGGACAGGGGGCAGGGGAGCAGTTCTTC
-	TRBJ1-1	-	TRBV5-1	CASSITGRNTEAFF	TGCGCCAGCAGCATTACAGGGAGGAACACTGAAGCTTTCTTT
once	TRBJ1-5	-	TRBV7-9	CASSPDRNQPQHF	TGTGCCAGCAGCCCTGACAGGAATCAGCCCCAGCATTTT
-	TRBJ2-2	-	TRBV29-1	CSVEALDSRTGELFF	TGCAGCGTTGAGGCACTAGATTCTCGGACCGGGGAGCTGTTTTTT
-	TRBJ2-7	-	TRBV6-1	CASSEALARAAYEQYF	TGTGCCAGCAGTGAAGCGCTGGCCAGGGCGGCGTACGAGCAGTACTTC
-	TRBJ2-1	TRBD2	TRBV7-7	CASSLSLADTYNEQFF	TGTGCTAGCAGTTTAAGTCTAGCGGACACCTACAATGAGCAGTTCTTC
-	TRBJ2-4	TRBD1	TRBV6-1	CASRELLTGGRYF	TGTGCCAGCAGGGAATTGTTAACAGGGGGGCGGTACTTC
-	TRBJ2-3	TRBD2	TRBV19	CASSILGRRDTQYF	TGTGCCAGTAGTATTCTCGGGAGGCGGGATACGCAGTATTTT
-	TRBJ2-7	TRBD1	TRBV5-1	CASSSEDRDNEQYF	TGCGCCAGCAGCTCCGAGGACAGGGACAACGAGCAGTACTTC
-	TRBJ1-2	TRBD1	TRBV19	CASSISSRQGIIYGYTF	TGTGCCAGTAGTATTTCCTCCCGACAGGGGATAATCTATGGCTACACCTTC
-	TRBJ1-5	-	TRBV2	CASSERGVFGAQHF	TGTGCCAGCAGTGAACGCGGGGTTTTCGGAGCCCAGCATTTT
-	TRBJ2-7	TRBD1	TRBV4-1	CASGHVTGDEQYF	TGCGCCAGCGGCCATGTCACAGGGGACGAGCAGTACTTC
-	TRBJ1-2	TRBD1	TRBV27	CASSSGQDDYGYTF	TGTGCCAGCAGTTCGGGACAGGATGACTATGGCTACACCTTC
-	TRBJ2-5	TRBD1	TRBV5-6	CASSSGDSRRWETQYF	TGTGCCAGCAGCTCTGGGGACAGCCGAAGATGGGAGACCCAGTACTTC
-	TRBJ1-2	-	TRBV6-5	CASSRGSQDGYTF	TGTGCCAGCAGCAGAGGGAGTCAGGATGGCTACACCTTC
-	TRBJ1-3	TRBD1	TRBV4-3	CASSQDIRDSNSGNTIYF	TGCGCCAGCAGCCAAGATATAAGGGACAGTAACTCTGGAAACACCATATATTTT
-	TRBJ1-1	-	TRBV6-1	CASQMNTEAFF	TGTGCCAGTCAAATGAACACTGAAGCTTTCTTT
-	TRBJ1-2	-	TRBV11-2	CASSLEGGSLFNYGYTF	TGTGCCAGCAGCTTAGAGGGGGGAAGCCTTTTTAACTATGGCTACACCTTC
once	TRBJ1-5	TRBD1	TRBV27	CASREGQGAGQPQHF	TGTGCCAGCAGAGAGGGACAGGGGGCCGGTCAGCCCCAGCATTTT